This T cell receptor beta chain emerged from a study of cytomegalovirus exposure and HLA in healthy donors (dated by TCRdb to the late 2010s). In the study overall: An earlier analysis of fewer than 750 of the donors reported over 250 Gb of sequence data and around 100 million unique TCR beta sequences obtained from around 170 million T cells. Roughly 300 gigabases of sequencing data and tens of millions of unique TCR sequences were included in an early release covering roughly 600 HLA-typed donors. Among the approximately 400 genotyped donors, approximately 81% belonged to the genetic ancestry cluster associated with self-reported Caucasian donors. The study aimed to test whether signatures of past pathogen exposure could be identified by cataloging public T cell receptors. The study profiled the T cell repertoires of approximately 700 subjects by immunosequencing and related them to cytomegalovirus serostatus. Besides the first cohort of 550 to 750 subjects, a separate validation cohort made up of roughly 130 different subjects was used. High-throughput TCR immunosequencing, statistical association of individual TCRs with disease status, and machine learning were combined to predict cytomegalovirus infection status. A later analysis re-examined previously published TCR beta repertoires from 600 to 700 donors and added high-resolution HLA genotyping to investigate patterns of TCR occurrence. Rather than drawing on any new phenotypic data, the later analysis identified candidate immune exposures from TCR beta sequences and the way those sequences occurred across donors. To decide whether each TCR beta V gene segment behaved as functional or pseudogenic, an earlier analysis of approximately 590 of the donors relied on high-throughput TCR beta sequencing. Donor age, sex, ethnicity and CMV serostatus were compiled together with the repertoire data. A later genetic analysis took genome-wide SNP genotypes for about three fifths of the 666 donors and used that subset as a discovery cohort. All discovery cohort repertoires had been generated on a single sequencing platform. HLA typing covered class I and class II loci at four-digit resolution. Typing coverage varied by locus: roughly 620-640 donors for A, B, C, DRB1 and DQB1; some 520 for DQA1; more than 600 for DPA1; more than 450 for DPB1. Four or five DR-DQ haplotypes were handled as single units for association and clustering because linkage in the cohort was strong. Across about 380 genotyped donors of the cohort, an average of approximately 240,000 unique TCR beta nucleotide sequences per donor were sequenced, and 15% to 20% of those sequences were non-productive.

What the work shows at the level of the full study, not this receptor alone: According to the authors, the approach could potentially be generalized to other disease states and immunological phenotypes. Assigning TCR associations to individual alleles was difficult when HLA alleles, especially DR and DQ, strongly co-occurred. V-gene and J-gene trimming of TCR beta chains was associated with a missense DCLRE1C variant in a later genetic analysis, and the association was replicated in an independent cohort. Compared with the approximately 670-donor mean, donors in an Asian-associated ancestry cluster had fewer N-insertions in productive TCRs, according to a later genetic analysis. An earlier analysis of some 590 of the donors showed that most TCR beta V segments appeared in productive rearrangements either about 90% or about 30% of the time, which broadly matched IMGT annotations. The classifier was reported to diagnose cytomegalovirus status with high specificity and sensitivity in both the original and validation cohorts. Presence/absence analyses assumed roughly uniform sequencing depth across donors, an assumption that may not hold. Linkage disequilibrium might explain the correlated functional status among segregating V segments, but an unknown experimental factor could not be excluded. Because some donors lacked HLA typing at each locus, the association tests relied only on the typed subset. In this cohort, only TCR beta chains were sequenced, and detectable features were limited by the absence of alpha or paired-chain data. A further reported finding was that TCR beta sequences accurately predicted the HLA-A and HLA-B alleles for most subjects in the first cohort. A total of 150 to 200 TCR beta chains were listed by the study as associated with cytomegalovirus. A cluster of highly shared sequence variants was judged likely to be a technical artifact of the sequencing pipeline. Most TCR sequences were observed very rarely across donors, whereas some public TCRs were present in many individuals. Several of the top co-occurrence clusters appeared to be linked to parvovirus B19, influenza, CMV and Epstein-Barr virus, according to a later analysis. A later analysis found that TCR association rates varied across HLA loci, with DRB1 alleles showing the most associated TCRs and HLA-C alleles the fewest. For the cohort, immune exposure information was limited to CMV serostatus. Some IMGT-functional V segments, including TRBV6-2 and TRBV6-3, could not be distinguished by the 87-base-pair reads and were therefore excluded. Three of the identified cytomegalovirus-associated TCR beta chains were confirmed in vitro to be specific for cytomegalovirus antigens. At a false discovery rate of 0.05, a later analysis linked under 20,000 TCR beta sequences to specific HLA alleles. In a later analysis, HLA-associated TCR beta chains were found to be more clonally expanded and to have lower generation probabilities than equally common non-associated chains. The earlier analysis of about 600 of the donors excluded 15 to 20 rarely observed V segments, including chromosome 9 orphons, because counts were too low. In a later analysis, most CMV-associated TCR beta chains were found to appear HLA-restricted, with HLA associations seemingly driven largely by CMV exposure.

The cohort was made up of about 610 healthy bone marrow donors. At the time of sampling, all cohort members were nominally healthy, though unrecorded immune exposures were likely present. The donor tested CMV seronegative and was one of the 352 seronegative cohort members. A peripheral blood sample was provided by each donor, and peripheral blood mononuclear cells were used for TCR beta sequencing. Genomic DNA was extracted from the blood cell samples with the Qiagen DNeasy Blood Extraction Kit. In its sample, this clone was seen once. It lacks a known antigen. No base quality values were provided; no much bigger clone lies one nucleotide off. Trimmed from V: 6 bases; trimmed from J: 2 bases; junction bases lacking a gene match: 6. Based on the germline V gene, the CDR1 and CDR2 sequences are SNHLY and FYNNEI. The CDR3 covers 15 residues, taking in both the cysteine and the phenylalanine. The entry retains the CDR3 DNA only, 45 bases that are in frame from base 1.

The library was produced with the immunoSEQ multiplex PCR assay. A mixture of 60 forward primers for TCR Vbeta segments and 13 reverse primers for TCR Jbeta segments was used in the multiplex PCR. A multiplex PCR assay on genomic DNA amplified the CDR3 region of rearranged TCR beta genes. The amplified TCR beta libraries were sequenced on the Illumina HiSeq System as 87-base-pair reads. For the original study's pipeline: A later analysis counted tens of millions of unique TCR beta chains across the 670 or so repertoires, and around 12 million of these chains were shared by at least two donors. Raw reads were error-corrected and collapsed into unique sequences with a nearest-neighbor algorithm that merged closely related sequences to remove PCR and sequencing errors. V, D and J gene segments were assigned by aligning CDR3 sequences to IMGT reference sequences. Each retained sequence needed at least a six-nucleotide match to both a V gene segment and a J gene segment. Rearrangements were called productive when the CDR3 lacked stop codons and stayed in frame with V and J; all others were non-productive. Following IMGT convention, CDR3 was defined as the stretch from the second conserved V-encoded cysteine up to the conserved J-encoded phenylalanine. Sequences without an unambiguous match to a single V gene segment were excluded from the earlier analysis of about 640 of the donors. In an earlier analysis of 450 to 700 of the donors, V segments were called functional above 56.7% productive rearrangements and were called segregating when the between-donor standard deviation exceeded 5%. A statistical classification framework was developed to diagnose cytomegalovirus status using the catalog of TCR beta chain sequences. V and J gene assignment, in a later analysis, came from comparing TCR nucleotide sequences with IMGT/GENE-DB human TR gene sequences. The TCRdist pipeline was used in a later analysis to assign CDR3 sequences and most-parsimonious VDJ recombination scenarios. A later analysis defined each TCR beta chain by its CDR3 amino acid sequence plus V-gene family, and excluded reads lacking a unique V-gene family. A later analysis removed 592 highly shared, low-generation-probability nucleotide sequences to deal with suspected cross-contamination and a sequencing artifact. For each public chain, a later analysis derived a clonal expansion index from normalized ranks of inferred template counts within each repertoire. A later analysis computed generation probabilities with a VDJ recombination model fitted to out-of-frame rearrangements, and checked the results against IGoR. In a later analysis, hypergeometric tests were used to score TCR-TCR, TCR-HLA and TCR-CMV co-occurrence, with a repertoire-size bias correction applied to TCR pairs. False discovery rates were estimated in a later analysis by permuting HLA or CMV assignments 20 times. In a later analysis, co-occurring TCRs were grouped using DBSCAN, with TCRdist sequence similarity added in when clustering inside HLA-allele-positive subsets. Repertoires with fewer than 30,000 or more than 120,000 public chains were left out of co-occurrence clustering, as were five repertoires with anomalous nucleotide sharing. The source is immuneACCESS, and TCRdb retained only in-frame sequences with V and J called. Part of the clones is not carried over; for the studies checked, unresolved V genes explain less than half of this, and the remainder is unexplained. V and J calls and clone size come straight from that table; D and trimming were deduced from the DNA. Here the sample has about 190,000 clones; roughly 80% occur a single time. Roughly 0.75% of the sample comes from the top ten.

The specimen was PBMCs. The rearrangement joined TRBV2 to TRBJ1-5; TRBD1 matches 8 bases in the middle. This receptor was obtained from a woman between 18 and 29 years old in good health and CMV-seronegative. The bases are TGTGCCAGCAGGACCCCAGGGGGCGGCAATCAGCCCCAGCATTTT. This is translated as CASRTPGGGNQPQHF.